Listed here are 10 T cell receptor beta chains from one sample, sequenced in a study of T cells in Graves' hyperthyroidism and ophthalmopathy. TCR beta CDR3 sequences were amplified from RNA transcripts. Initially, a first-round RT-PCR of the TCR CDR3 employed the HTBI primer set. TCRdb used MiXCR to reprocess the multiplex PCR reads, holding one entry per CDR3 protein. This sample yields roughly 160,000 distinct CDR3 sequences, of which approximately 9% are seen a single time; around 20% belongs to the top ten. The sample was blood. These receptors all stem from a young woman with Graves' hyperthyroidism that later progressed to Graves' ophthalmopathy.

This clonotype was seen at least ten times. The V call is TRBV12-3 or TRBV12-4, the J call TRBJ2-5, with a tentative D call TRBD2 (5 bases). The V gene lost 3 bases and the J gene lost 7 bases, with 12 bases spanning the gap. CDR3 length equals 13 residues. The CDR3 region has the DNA TGTGCCAGCAGTTTCACCGGCGGAGGGACCCAGTACTTC. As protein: CASSFTGGGTQYF.

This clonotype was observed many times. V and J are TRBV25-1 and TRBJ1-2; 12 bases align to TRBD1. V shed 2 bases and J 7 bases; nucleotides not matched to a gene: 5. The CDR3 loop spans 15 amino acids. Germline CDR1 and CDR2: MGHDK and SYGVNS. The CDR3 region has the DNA TGTGCCAGCAGTGAAACCGGGACAGGGGGCTTTGGCTACACCTTC. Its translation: CASSETGTGGFGYTF.

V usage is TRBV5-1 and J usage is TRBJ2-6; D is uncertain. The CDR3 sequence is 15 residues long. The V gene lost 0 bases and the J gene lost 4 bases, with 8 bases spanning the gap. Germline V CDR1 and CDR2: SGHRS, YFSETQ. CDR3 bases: TGCGCCAGCAGCTTGGATGCCCCGGGGGCCAACGTCCTGACTTTC. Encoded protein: CASSLDAPGANVLTF.

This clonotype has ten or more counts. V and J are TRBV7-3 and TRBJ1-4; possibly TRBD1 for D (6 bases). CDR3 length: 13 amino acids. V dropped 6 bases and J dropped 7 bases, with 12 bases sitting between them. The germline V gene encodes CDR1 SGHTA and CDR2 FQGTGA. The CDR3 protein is CASRPKQGEKLFF. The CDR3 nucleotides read TGTGCCAGCAGACCAAAACAGGGTGAAAAACTGTTTTTT.

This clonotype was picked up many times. DNA of the CDR3: TGTGCCAGCAAGGACAGGGGCACTGAAGCTTTCTTT. Residues: CASKDRGTEAFF. This rearrangement joins TRBV13 to TRBJ1-1; 9 bases fit TRBD1. Germline assignment: CDR1 PRHDT and CDR2 FYEKMQ (reference sequence). V lost 7 bases and J lost 4; bases outside the gene matches: 1. The CDR3 is 12 amino acids.

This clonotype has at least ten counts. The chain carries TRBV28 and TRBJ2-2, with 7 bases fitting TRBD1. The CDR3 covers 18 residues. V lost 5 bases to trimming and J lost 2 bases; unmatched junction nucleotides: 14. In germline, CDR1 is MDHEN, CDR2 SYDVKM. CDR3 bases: TGTGCCAGCAGTCCCATTCCGAGGACAGGCAGTAACACCGGGGAGCTGTTTTTT. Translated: CASSPIPRTGSNTGELFF.

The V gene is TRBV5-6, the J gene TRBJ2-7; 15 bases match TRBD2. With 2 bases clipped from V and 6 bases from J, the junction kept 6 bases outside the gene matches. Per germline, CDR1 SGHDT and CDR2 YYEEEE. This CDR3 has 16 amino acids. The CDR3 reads CASSFRTSGRASEQYF. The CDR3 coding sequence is TGTGCCAGCAGCTTTAGGACTAGCGGGAGGGCATCCGAGCAGTACTTC.

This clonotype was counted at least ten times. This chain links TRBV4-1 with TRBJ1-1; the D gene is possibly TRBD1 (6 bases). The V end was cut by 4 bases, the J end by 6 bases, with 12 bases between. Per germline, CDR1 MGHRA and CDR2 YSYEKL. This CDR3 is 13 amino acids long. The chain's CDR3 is CASSRYGGSEAFF. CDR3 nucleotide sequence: TGCGCCAGCAGCCGGTATGGGGGCTCTGAAGCTTTCTTT.

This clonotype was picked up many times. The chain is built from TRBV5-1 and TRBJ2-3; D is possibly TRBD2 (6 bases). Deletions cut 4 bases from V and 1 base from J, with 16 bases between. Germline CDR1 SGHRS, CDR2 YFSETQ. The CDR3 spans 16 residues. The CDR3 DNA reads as TGCGCCAGCAGCCCGAAGCGGGTTGGGGGCACAGATACGCAGTATTTT. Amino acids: CASSPKRVGGTDTQYF.

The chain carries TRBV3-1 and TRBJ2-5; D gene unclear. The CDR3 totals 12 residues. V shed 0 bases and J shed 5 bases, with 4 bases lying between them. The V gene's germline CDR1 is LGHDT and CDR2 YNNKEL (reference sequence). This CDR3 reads CASSQDRETQYF. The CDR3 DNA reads TGTGCCAGCAGCCAAGACCGGGAGACCCAGTACTTC.